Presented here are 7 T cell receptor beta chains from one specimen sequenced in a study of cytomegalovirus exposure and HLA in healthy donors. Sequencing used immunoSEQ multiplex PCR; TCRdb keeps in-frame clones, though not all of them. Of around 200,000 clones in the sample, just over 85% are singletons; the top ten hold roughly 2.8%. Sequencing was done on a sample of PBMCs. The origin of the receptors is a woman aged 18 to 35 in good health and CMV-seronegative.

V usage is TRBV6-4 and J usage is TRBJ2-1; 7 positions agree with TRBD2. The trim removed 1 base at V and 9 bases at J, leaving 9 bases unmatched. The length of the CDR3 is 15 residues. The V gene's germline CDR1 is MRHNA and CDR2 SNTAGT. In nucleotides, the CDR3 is TGTGCCAGCAGTGACTTGGCGGGAGCCTCCGGTGAGCAGTTCTTC. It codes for CASSDLAGASGEQFF.

The DNA for the CDR3 is TGTGCCAGCAGTTTGGGGGGGGCGAACACTGAAGCTTTCTTT. Translating gives CASSLGGANTEAFF. The chain has TRBV27 and TRBJ1-1, with a weak D call TRBD1 (6 bases). V was cut by 3 bases and J by 1 base, with 9 bases left in between. The CDR3 covers 14 residues. Germline V lookup: CDR1 MNHEY, CDR2 SMNVEV (reference sequence).

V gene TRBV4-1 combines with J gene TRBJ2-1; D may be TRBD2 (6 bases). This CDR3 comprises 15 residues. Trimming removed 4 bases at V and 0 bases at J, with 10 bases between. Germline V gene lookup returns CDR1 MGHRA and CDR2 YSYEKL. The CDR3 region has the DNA TGCGCCAGCAGCCGCCGGGAGTCCTCCTACAATGAGCAGTTCTTC. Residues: CASSRRESSYNEQFF.

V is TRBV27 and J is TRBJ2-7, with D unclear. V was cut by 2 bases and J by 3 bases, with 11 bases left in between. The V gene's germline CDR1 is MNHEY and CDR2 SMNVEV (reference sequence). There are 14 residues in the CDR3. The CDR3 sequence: CASSLDADFYEQYF. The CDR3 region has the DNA TGTGCCAGCAGTTTAGACGCTGACTTCTACGAGCAGTACTTC.

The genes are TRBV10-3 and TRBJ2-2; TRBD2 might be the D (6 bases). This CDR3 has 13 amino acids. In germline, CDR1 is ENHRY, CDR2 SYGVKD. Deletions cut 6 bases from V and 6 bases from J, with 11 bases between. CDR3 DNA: TGTGCCATCAGCGGACGGGAGTCCGGGGAGCTGTTTTTT. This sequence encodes CAISGRESGELFF.

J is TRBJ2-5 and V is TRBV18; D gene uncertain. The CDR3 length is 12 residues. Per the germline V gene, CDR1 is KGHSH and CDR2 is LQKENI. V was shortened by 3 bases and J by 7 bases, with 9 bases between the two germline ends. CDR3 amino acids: CASSPPGGTQYF. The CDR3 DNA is TGTGCCAGCTCACCTCCCGGTGGGACCCAGTACTTC.

DNA of the CDR3: TGCGCCAGCAGCTTGGACAGGCGGGGAACCGGGGAGCTGTTTTTT. Amino acids: CASSLDRRGTGELFF. The chain carries TRBV5-1 and TRBJ2-2, with D tentatively TRBD2 (6 bases). The CDR3 runs to 15 residues. Trimming left V 0 bases short and J 5 bases short, with 11 bases between. Germline V gene lookup returns CDR1 SGHRS and CDR2 YFSETQ.